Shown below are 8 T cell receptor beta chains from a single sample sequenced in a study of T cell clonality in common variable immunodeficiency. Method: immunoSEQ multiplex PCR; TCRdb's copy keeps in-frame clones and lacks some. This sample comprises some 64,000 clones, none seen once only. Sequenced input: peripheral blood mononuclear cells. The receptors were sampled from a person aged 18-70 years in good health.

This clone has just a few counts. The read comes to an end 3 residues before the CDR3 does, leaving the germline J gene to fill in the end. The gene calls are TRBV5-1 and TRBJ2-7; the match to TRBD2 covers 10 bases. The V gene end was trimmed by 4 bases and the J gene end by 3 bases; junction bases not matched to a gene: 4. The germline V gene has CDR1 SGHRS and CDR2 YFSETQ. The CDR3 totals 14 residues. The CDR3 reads CASSAGLANYEQYF. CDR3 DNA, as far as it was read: TGCGCCAGCAGCGCGGGACTAGCGAACTACGAG.

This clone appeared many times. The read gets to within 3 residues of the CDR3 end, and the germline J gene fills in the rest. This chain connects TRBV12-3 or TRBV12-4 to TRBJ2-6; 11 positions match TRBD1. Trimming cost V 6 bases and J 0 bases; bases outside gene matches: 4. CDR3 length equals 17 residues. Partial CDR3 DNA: TGTGCCAGCAGCGGACAGGGGGCCAGCTCTGGGGCCAACGTC. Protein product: CASSGQGASSGANV. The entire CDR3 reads CASSGQGASSGANVLTF.

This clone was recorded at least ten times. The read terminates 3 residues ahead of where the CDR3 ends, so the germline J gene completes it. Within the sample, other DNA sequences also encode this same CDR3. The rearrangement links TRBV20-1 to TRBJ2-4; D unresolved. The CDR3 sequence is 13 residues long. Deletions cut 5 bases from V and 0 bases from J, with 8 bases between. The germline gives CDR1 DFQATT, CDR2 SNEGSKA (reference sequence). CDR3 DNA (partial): TGCAGTGCTCCCACTGTAGCCAAAAACATT. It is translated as CSAPTVAKNI. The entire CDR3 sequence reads CSAPTVAKNIQYF.

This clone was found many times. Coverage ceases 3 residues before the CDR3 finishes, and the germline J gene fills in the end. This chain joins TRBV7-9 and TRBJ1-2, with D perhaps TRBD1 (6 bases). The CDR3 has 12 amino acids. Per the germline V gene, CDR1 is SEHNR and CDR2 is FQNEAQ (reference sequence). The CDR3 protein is CASTLEGDGYTF. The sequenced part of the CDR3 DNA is TGTGCCAGCACCCTAGAGGGGGACGGC.

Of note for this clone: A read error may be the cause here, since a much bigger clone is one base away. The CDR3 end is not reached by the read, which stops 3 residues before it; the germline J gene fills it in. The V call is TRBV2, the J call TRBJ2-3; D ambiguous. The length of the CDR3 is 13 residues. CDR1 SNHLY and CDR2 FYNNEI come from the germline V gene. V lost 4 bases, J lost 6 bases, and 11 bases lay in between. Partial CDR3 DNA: TGTGCCAGCAGTGGAAACTGGCGGGATACG. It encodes CASSGNWRDT. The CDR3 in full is CASSGNWRDTQYF.

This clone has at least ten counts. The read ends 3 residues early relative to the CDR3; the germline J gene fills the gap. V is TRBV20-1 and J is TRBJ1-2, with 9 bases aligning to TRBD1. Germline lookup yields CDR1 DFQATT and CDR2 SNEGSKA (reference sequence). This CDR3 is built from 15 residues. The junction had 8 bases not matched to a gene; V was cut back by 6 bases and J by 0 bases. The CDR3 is CSAPSNRGPNYGYTF. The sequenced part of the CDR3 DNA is TGCAGTGCCCCTAGTAACAGGGGGCCTAACTATGGC.

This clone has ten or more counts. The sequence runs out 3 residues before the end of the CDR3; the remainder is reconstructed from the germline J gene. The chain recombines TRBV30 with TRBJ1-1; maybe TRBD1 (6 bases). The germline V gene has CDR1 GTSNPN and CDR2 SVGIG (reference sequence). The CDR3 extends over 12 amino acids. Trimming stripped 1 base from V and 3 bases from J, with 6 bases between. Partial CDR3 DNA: TGTGCCTGGAGTGCAGGGGACACTGAA. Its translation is CAWSAGDTE. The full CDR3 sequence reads CAWSAGDTEAFF. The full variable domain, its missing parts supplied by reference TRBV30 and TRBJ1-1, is SQTIHQWPATLVQPVGSPLSLECTVEGTSNPNLYWYRQAAGRGLQLLFYSVGIGQISSEVPQNLSASRPQDRQFILSSKKLLLSDSGFYLCAWSAGDTEAFFGQGTRLTVV.

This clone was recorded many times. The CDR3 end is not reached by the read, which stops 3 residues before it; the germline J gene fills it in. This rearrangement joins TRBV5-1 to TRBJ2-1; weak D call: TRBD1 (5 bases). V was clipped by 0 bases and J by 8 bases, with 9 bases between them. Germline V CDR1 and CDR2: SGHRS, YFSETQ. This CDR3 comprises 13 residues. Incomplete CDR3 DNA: TGCGCCAGCAGCTTGGTGCAGGGTCATGAG. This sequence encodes CASSLVQGHE. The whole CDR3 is CASSLVQGHEQFF.